The T cell receptor (beta chain) under discussion was sequenced for a study of OX40 agonist ivuxolimab in advanced cancers. Study-wide background: The patients got ivuxolimab, which is an agonistic anti-OX40 (CD134) antibody. Hepatocellular carcinoma, melanoma, renal cell or head and neck cancer occurred in dose-escalation patients. Partial responses were seen in three patients, one with hepatocellular carcinoma and two with cutaneous melanoma. Eligibility admitted prior anti-PD-1, anti-PD-L1 or anti-CTLA-4 therapy; around 42% had some.

The table came from immunoSEQ multiplex PCR; TCRdb's copy has only in-frame clones and leaves some out. Seen here are around 90,000 clones, about 90% observed once, and the top ten hold about 7.2%. CDR1 MNHEY and CDR2 SMNVEV come from the germline V gene (reference sequence). CDR3 length equals 13 residues. The rearrangement links TRBV27 to TRBJ2-5, with unresolved D. The J call is in doubt because the DNA end fits TRBJ2-7 better. The specimen comprised CD4+ or CD8+ T cells sorted from blood, sampled in a trial of the OX40 agonist ivuxolimab. The TCR sequence derives from an adult with an advanced solid tumor such as melanoma, head and neck, liver or kidney cancer. Here the CDR3 DNA reads TGTGCCAGCAGTTTAACGTACTCCTACGAGCAGTACTTC. Protein: CASSLTYSYEQYF.